The 19 T cell receptor beta chains below all came from one sample that was sequenced in a study of cytomegalovirus exposure and HLA in healthy donors. A multiplex PCR was run with 60 Vbeta primers and 13 Jbeta primers. Produced via immunoSEQ multiplex PCR; TCRdb's table is partial and in-frame only. Of some 150,000 clones in the sample, about 80% were seen once. The sample taken for sequencing was PBMCs. Receptor source: a young man in good health and CMV-seropositive.

In its sample, this clone was seen a few times. This chain uses TRBV7-9 with TRBJ1-2; TRBD1 might be the D (6 bases). The V end was cut by 2 bases, the J end by 4 bases, with 11 bases between. The CDR3 is made up of 14 amino acids. Germline-derived CDR1 and CDR2 are SEHNR and FQNEAQ (reference sequence). DNA for the CDR3: TGTGCCAGCAGCTTAATCGGACAGCTCTATGGCTACACCTTC. This gives the protein CASSLIGQLYGYTF.

The chain employs TRBV28 and TRBJ2-7; 7 nucleotides align to TRBD2. The V gene end was trimmed by 6 bases and the J gene end by 3 bases; junction bases not matched to a gene: 5. Per the germline V gene, CDR1 is MDHEN and CDR2 is SYDVKM. This CDR3 spans 13 amino acids. The CDR3 DNA reads TGTGCCAGCAGGGGAGCGGGAATCTACGAGCAGTACTTC. As protein: CASRGAGIYEQYF. Combining the CDR3 with reference TRBV28 and TRBJ2-7 gives the whole variable domain DVKVTQSSRYLVKRTGEKVFLECVQDMDHENMFWYRQDPGLGLRLIYFSYDVKMKEKGDIPEGYSVSREKKERFSLILESASTNQTSMYLCASRGAGIYEQYFGPGTRLTVT.

The rearrangement uses TRBV5-1 and TRBJ1-2; D possibly corresponds to TRBD1 (6 bases). Looked up from germline, CDR1 is SGHRS and CDR2 is YFSETQ. Deletions cut 2 bases from V and 6 bases from J, with 20 bases between. The CDR3 length is 16 residues. This chain's CDR3 is CASSFEGTRFLDGYTF. CDR3 DNA sequence: TGCGCCAGCAGCTTTGAAGGGACACGCTTTTTGGATGGCTACACCTTC.

Points on this clone: Other nucleotide sequences in the sample specify the same CDR3. The V call is TRBV29-1, the J call TRBJ1-1; D is uncertain. Deletions cut 4 bases from V and 1 base from J, with 7 bases between. The CDR3 consists of 12 residues. Germline lookup yields CDR1 SQVTM and CDR2 ANQGSEA. The CDR3 is CSVGRGNTEAFF. The DNA of the CDR3 is TGCAGCGTTGGTCGGGGGAACACTGAAGCTTTCTTT.

The rearrangement uses TRBV10-1 and TRBJ2-5, with TRBD1 matching over 9 bases. Germline trimming cut 3 bases from V and 4 bases from J; bases unmatched to any gene: 6. Germline V gives CDR1 WNHNN, CDR2 SYGVQD (reference sequence). The CDR3 is 15 residues long. CDR3 sequence (DNA): TGCGCCAGCAGTGACCCGGGACAGGGCATAGAGACCCAGTACTTC. It yields the protein CASSDPGQGIETQYF.

This chain links TRBV7-2 with TRBJ2-3, with TRBD1 matching over 9 bases. Germline V lookup: CDR1 SGHTA, CDR2 FQGNSA. CDR3 length: 14 residues. V was pared by 5 bases and J by 5 bases, with 5 bases of the junction left unmatched. The CDR3 sequence is CASSPRQGEDTQYF. In DNA form, the CDR3 reads TGTGCCAGCAGCCCCCGACAGGGGGAAGATACGCAGTATTTT.

The chain recombines TRBV7-3 with TRBJ2-1; TRBD2 matches at 12 bases. The V segment lost 5 bases and the J segment 7 bases; nucleotides outside the gene matches: 6. Germline V gene sequence: CDR1 SGHTA, CDR2 FQGTGA. The CDR3 has 15 amino acids. CDR3 region: CASSKTSGSANEQFF. Written as DNA, the CDR3 is TGTGCCAGCAGCAAGACTAGCGGGAGTGCGAATGAGCAGTTCTTC.

This clone was detected a few times. The rearrangement links TRBV10-3 to TRBJ2-3; the D gene is possibly TRBD2 (9 bases). The CDR3 is 22 residues long. CDR1 and CDR2 from the germline V gene are ENHRY and SYGVKD. V lost 4 bases and J lost 3, with 35 bases in between. The chain's CDR3 is CAISGGQEISASGILGTDTQYF. The DNA for the CDR3 is TGTGCCATCAGTGGGGGACAGGAGATTTCTGCTAGCGGGATCCTAGGGACAGATACGCAGTATTTT.

This clone was counted once. CDR3 protein: CASSPKEETGYGYTF. CDR3 in DNA: TGTGCCAGCTCACCAAAGGAGGAGACAGGCTATGGCTACACCTTC. The chain couples TRBV18 to TRBJ1-2, with D perhaps matching TRBD1 (6 bases). The germline V gene encodes CDR1 KGHSH and CDR2 LQKENI. V was clipped by 2 bases and J by 4 bases, with 14 bases between them. This CDR3 spans 15 amino acids. The variable domain in full, completed from reference TRBV18 and TRBJ1-2, reads NAGVMQNPRHLVRRRGQEARLRCSPMKGHSHVYWYRQLPEEGLKFMVYLQKENIIDESGMPKERFSAEFPKEGPSILRIQQVVRGDSAAYFCASSPKEETGYGYTFGSGTRLTVV.

The rearrangement joins TRBV6-4 to TRBJ1-3, with a tentative D call TRBD1 (5 bases). The germline V gene encodes CDR1 MRHNA and CDR2 SNTAGT. The length of the CDR3 is 20 residues. Trimming took 0 bases from V and 0 from J, leaving 21 bases between them. The CDR3: CASSDSNNPGYQLSGNTIYF. Here the CDR3 DNA reads TGTGCCAGCAGTGACTCGAACAATCCAGGGTACCAGCTCTCTGGAAACACCATATATTTT.

The genes are TRBV19 and TRBJ1-1, with D maybe TRBD1 (5 bases). V was clipped by 0 bases and J by 4 bases, with 12 bases between them. CDR3 size: 15 residues. Germline V gene lookup returns CDR1 LNHDA and CDR2 SQIVND (reference sequence). The CDR3 region has the DNA TGTGCCAGTAGTATAGACGGGCGGAGGGGCACTGAAGCTTTCTTT. Translating gives CASSIDGRRGTEAFF.

The chain uses TRBV6-5 and TRBJ2-7; TRBD1 matches 7 bases. The V and J ends lost 4 bases and 4 bases, in that order; junction bases with no gene match: 4. In germline, CDR1 is MNHEY, CDR2 SVGAGI. This CDR3 contains 13 residues. The CDR3 coding sequence is TGTGCCAGCAGTTCTCAGACAGGGTACGAGCAGTACTTC. This codes for CASSSQTGYEQYF.

The chain carries TRBV6-6 and TRBJ2-7; TRBD2 matches at 12 bases. There are 15 residues in the CDR3. Germline values: CDR1 MNHNY, CDR2 SVGAGI (reference sequence). J was trimmed by 6 bases and V by 5 bases; bases with no gene match: 8. This chain's CDR3 is CASSTTSGSVREQYF. In DNA form, the CDR3 reads TGTGCCAGCAGTACGACTAGCGGGAGTGTCCGCGAGCAGTACTTC.

The chain uses TRBV7-9 and TRBJ2-5; D may be TRBD1 (5 bases). Germline CDR1 SEHNR, CDR2 FQNEAQ (reference sequence). Trimming stripped 2 bases from V and 0 bases from J, with 13 bases between. The CDR3 is 16 amino acids. The CDR3 here is CASSLKLGQNQETQYF. CDR3 DNA: TGTGCCAGCAGCTTAAAATTGGGGCAGAACCAAGAGACCCAGTACTTC. The complete variable domain, with remaining parts taken from reference TRBV7-9 and TRBJ2-5, reads DTGVSQNPRHKITKRGQNVTFRCDPISEHNRLYWYRQTLGQGPEFLTYFQNEAQLEKSRLLSDRFSAERPKGSFSTLEIQRTEQGDSAMYLCASSLKLGQNQETQYFGPGTRLLVL.

The chain is built from TRBV28 and TRBJ2-3; perhaps TRBD2 as D (7 bases). Germline V lookup: CDR1 MDHEN, CDR2 SYDVKM. The CDR3 is 17 amino acids. V dropped 4 bases and J dropped 0 bases, with 17 bases sitting between them. CDR3 in DNA: TGTGCCAGCAGTTCTCCGGGGGGCGGGTTGAGCACAGATACGCAGTATTTT. This sequence encodes CASSSPGGGLSTDTQYF.

The V gene is TRBV10-3, the J gene TRBJ2-7; TRBD1 aligns across 8 bases. The V and J ends lost 3 bases and 3 bases, in that order; junction bases with no gene match: 4. This CDR3 is 14 amino acids long. Germline CDR1 is ENHRY and CDR2 is SYGVKD. The CDR3 region has the DNA TGTGCCATCAGTGACAGGGGGCCCAACTACGAGCAGTACTTC. Protein: CAISDRGPNYEQYF.

The J gene is TRBJ2-1, the V gene TRBV4-2; 10 positions match TRBD2. The CDR3 runs 16 residues. Germline V gives CDR1 LGHNA, CDR2 YNFKEQ. The ends lost 2 bases at V and 4 bases at J; junction bases unmatched: 5. CDR3 bases: TGTGCCAGCAGCCAAACCCCTAGCGGGAGTTACAATGAGCAGTTCTTC. Protein product: CASSQTPSGSYNEQFF.

The rearrangement uses TRBV7-3 and TRBJ2-1; 10 bases are a match to TRBD2. After removal of 5 bases from V and 3 bases from J, the junction contained 4 bases not matched to a gene. The CDR3 runs 15 residues. Looked up from germline, CDR1 is SGHTA and CDR2 is FQGTGA. In DNA form, the CDR3 reads TGTGCCAGCAGCACTACTAGCGGGGACTACAATGAGCAGTTCTTC. Translation gives CASSTTSGDYNEQFF. Full variable domain (rest looked up from reference TRBV7-3 and TRBJ2-1): GAGVSQTPSNKVTEKGKYVELRCDPISGHTALYWYRQSLGQGPEFLIYFQGTGAADDSGLPNDRFFAVRPEGSVSTLKIQRTERGDSAVYLCASSTTSGDYNEQFFGPGTRLTVL.

The CDR3 DNA is TGTGCCAGCAGCTACAAAACAGGGTCTGGGGCCAACGTCCTGACTTTC. Its protein is CASSYKTGSGANVLTF. The rearrangement uses TRBV5-6 and TRBJ2-6; D possibly corresponds to TRBD1 (6 bases). CDR1 is SGHDT and CDR2 is YYEEEE in the germline V gene. V was cut by 3 bases and J by 1 base, with 11 bases left in between. This CDR3 is 16 amino acids long.